One and the same sample provided the 30 T cell receptor beta chains below, sequenced in a study of T-cell reconstitution after alpha-beta-depleted transplantation in children. Unique molecular identifiers were incorporated when the TCRbeta library was constructed. MiXCR was run by TCRdb on the PCR reads, yielding one entry per CDR3 protein. This sample yields 610,000 or so distinct CDR3 sequences, of which about a quarter are seen a single time; under 45% belongs to the top ten. This specimen was PBMCs, taken before TCRalphabeta/CD19-depleted stem cell transplant. These TCRs come from a boy under two years old with Wiskott-Aldrich syndrome, due to receive a stem cell transplant.

This rearrangement joins TRBV6-5 to TRBJ1-5; a possible D gene is TRBD1 (5 bases). V was pared by 2 bases and J by 2 bases, with 13 bases between. This CDR3 spans 16 amino acids. CDR1 is MNHEY, CDR2 SVGAGI, per germline. CDR3 sequence: CASSYVGGLGNQPQHF. CDR3 nucleotide sequence: TGTGCCAGCAGTTACGTCGGGGGATTGGGCAATCAGCCCCAGCATTTT.

In this sample, this clonotype turned up a few times. The chain uses TRBV10-3 and TRBJ2-5; D not resolved. The CDR3 has 13 amino acids. Germline V lookup: CDR1 ENHRY, CDR2 SYGVKD. Between the trimmed V and J ends, which lost 6 bases and 1 base, there was a span of 9 bases. CDR3 in DNA: TGTGCCATCAGGGACGGTACCCAAGAGACCCAGTACTTC. Its translation: CAIRDGTQETQYF.

This sequence joins TRBV5-1 and TRBJ2-1, with TRBD2 matching 7 bases. Unmatched junction bases numbered 8, after V lost 4 bases and J lost 7 bases. Germline lookup yields CDR1 SGHRS and CDR2 YFSETQ. There are 14 residues in the CDR3. The CDR3 DNA reads as TGCGCCAGCAGCCGGGACTACCCGAAGAATGAGCAGTTCTTC. This translates into CASSRDYPKNEQFF.

V usage is TRBV5-1 and J usage is TRBJ2-3; no firm D call. Looked up from germline, CDR1 is SGHRS and CDR2 is YFSETQ. This CDR3 region has 14 residues. Trimming left V 1 base short and J 6 bases short, with 12 bases between. The CDR3 sequence: CASSLWAPVDTQYF. CDR3 in DNA: TGCGCCAGCAGCTTGTGGGCTCCCGTCGATACGCAGTATTTT.

This chain links TRBV27 with TRBJ2-7; TRBD2 might be the D (8 bases). The CDR3 sequence is 16 residues long. Trimming pared 0 bases from V and 0 bases from J, leaving 12 bases between. Germline V gene sequence: CDR1 MNHEY, CDR2 SMNVEV (reference sequence). The CDR3 DNA is TGTGCCAGCAGTTTATCTAGCGGGGACAGCTCCTACGAGCAGTACTTC. Encoded protein: CASSLSSGDSSYEQYF.

Concerning this clonotype itself: One end of the junction is discordant with germline, which a read error may explain. CDR3: CSVEAQDNYGYTF. In DNA form, the CDR3 reads TGCAGCGTCGAAGCCCAGGACAACTATGGCTACACCTTC. The chain carries TRBV29-1 and TRBJ1-2; D is undetermined. The V gene's germline CDR1 is SQVTM and CDR2 ANQGSEA. The CDR3 sequence is 13 residues long.

This clonotype was counted a few times. The chain employs TRBV12-3 or TRBV12-4 and TRBJ2-5; D is undetermined. V shed 6 bases and J shed 0 bases, with 17 bases lying between them. The CDR3 spans 16 residues. The CDR3: CASRKTAHGYQETQYF. The CDR3 DNA reads TGTGCCAGCAGAAAAACCGCGCACGGGTACCAAGAGACCCAGTACTTC.

This clonotype showed up just a few times. V gene TRBV20-1 combines with J gene TRBJ2-7; D call uncertain. The V and J ends lost 0 bases and 0 bases respectively, with 9 bases between them. The CDR3 covers 14 residues. Germline-derived CDR1 and CDR2 are DFQATT and SNEGSKA (reference sequence). CDR3 in amino acids: CSARDGQYSYEQYF. Here the CDR3 DNA reads TGCAGTGCTAGAGATGGGCAGTACTCCTACGAGCAGTACTTC.

The chain recombines TRBV29-1 with TRBJ1-3, with TRBD1 matching over 8 bases. CDR3 size: 14 residues. V dropped 7 bases and J dropped 4; count of bases not matched to a gene: 9. The V gene's germline CDR1 is SQVTM and CDR2 ANQGSEA. As DNA, the CDR3 is TGCAGCGCGCGATCACAGGGGGTCGGAAACACCATATATTTT. Protein sequence: CSARSQGVGNTIYF.

Here the CDR3 reads CASSFTGRNTGELFF. The CDR3 DNA sequence: TGTGCCAGCAGTTTCACAGGGCGGAACACCGGGGAGCTGTTTTTT. The chain links TRBV28 to TRBJ2-2; possibly TRBD1 for D (6 bases). There are 15 residues in the CDR3. Trimming left V 3 bases short and J 1 base short, with 9 bases between. Per germline, CDR1 MDHEN and CDR2 SYDVKM.

The chain recombines TRBV20-1 with TRBJ2-2; TRBD2 matches 7 bases. Germline loops: CDR1 DFQATT, CDR2 SNEGSKA (reference sequence). The CDR3 runs to 16 residues. The V and J ends lost 0 bases and 5 bases, in that order; junction bases with no gene match: 9. The CDR3 spells CSARDSGRVLTGELFF. The CDR3 DNA sequence: TGCAGTGCTAGAGATTCTGGGAGGGTACTTACCGGGGAGCTGTTTTTT.

V is TRBV20-1 and J is TRBJ2-3; D possibly corresponds to TRBD2 (5 bases). CDR1 and CDR2 (germline): DFQATT, SNEGSKA (reference sequence). The CDR3 is 14 residues long. V lost 2 bases and J lost 4, with 13 bases in between. CDR3 DNA: TGCAGTGCTAGACCAGCGGAGAGGCCAGATACGCAGTATTTT. This sequence encodes CSARPAERPDTQYF.

This chain joins TRBV12-3 or TRBV12-4 and TRBJ2-1; possibly TRBD2 for D (5 bases). The CDR3 is 14 amino acids. V lost 5 bases and J lost 3, with 11 bases in between. The CDR3 sequence: CASSQTDFYNEQFF. The CDR3 coding sequence is TGTGCCAGCAGTCAAACGGACTTCTACAATGAGCAGTTCTTC.

The chain uses TRBV12-3 or TRBV12-4 and TRBJ2-1, with 7 bases lining up with TRBD2. This CDR3 spans 13 amino acids. V lost 7 bases to trimming and J lost 2 bases; unmatched junction nucleotides: 2. This chain's CDR3 is CASNGLAYNEQFF. The DNA of the CDR3 is TGTGCCAGCAACGGACTAGCCTACAATGAGCAGTTCTTC.

The sample holds a few counts of this clonotype. The chain combines TRBV27 with TRBJ2-2; TRBD1 might be the D (5 bases). This CDR3 region has 15 residues. CDR1 MNHEY and CDR2 SMNVEV come from the germline V gene (reference sequence). V lost 5 bases and J 5 bases, leaving 15 bases between the germline ends. The CDR3 is CASSPYRQLTGELFF. The DNA for the CDR3 is TGTGCCAGCAGTCCCTACCGACAGTTAACCGGGGAGCTGTTTTTT.

This clonotype was observed a few times. This chain uses TRBV4-1 with TRBJ2-3; D remains unclear. The CDR3 runs to 16 residues. V was cut by 1 base and J by 2 bases, with 13 bases left in between. Germline CDR1 MGHRA, CDR2 YSYEKL. The CDR3 spells CASSQGRSGYTDTQYF. Written as DNA, the CDR3 is TGCGCCAGCAGCCAAGGGCGCTCAGGATACACAGATACGCAGTATTTT.

The CDR3 is CASSPGGGGETQYF. CDR3 in DNA: TGTGCCAGCAGCCCCGGGGGGGGAGGAGAGACCCAGTACTTC. The V gene is TRBV7-7, the J gene TRBJ2-5; 8 positions agree with TRBD2. Trimming at V came to 5 bases and at J to 4 bases, leaving 6 bases not matched to a gene. There are 14 residues in the CDR3. Germline values: CDR1 SSHAT, CDR2 FNYEAQ (reference sequence).

This clonotype was counted only a few times. The CDR3 DNA reads TGCAGTGCTAGAGATACGGCCAGGGCAGCTAATCAGCCCCAGCATTTT. Translating it yields CSARDTARAANQPQHF. V usage is TRBV20-1 and J usage is TRBJ1-5, with D possibly TRBD1 on 5 matching bases. Germline V CDR1 and CDR2: DFQATT, SNEGSKA (reference sequence). Deletions cut 0 bases from V and 4 bases from J, with 16 bases between. The CDR3 extends over 16 amino acids.

This clonotype has more than one count but fewer than ten. V and J are TRBV29-1 and TRBJ2-1, with 7 positions matching TRBD1. This CDR3 region has 15 residues. Germline CDR1 reads SQVTM; CDR2 reads ANQGSEA. V lost 8 bases to trimming and J lost 0 bases; unmatched junction nucleotides: 10. The CDR3 DNA reads TGCAGCACAACAGGGGAGCAGGGCTCCTACAATGAGCAGTTCTTC. Its translation is CSTTGEQGSYNEQFF.

The chain is built from TRBV6-5 and TRBJ2-5; 7 bases map to TRBD1. Trimming cost V 2 bases and J 4 bases; bases outside gene matches: 4. The length of the CDR3 is 14 residues. Germline values: CDR1 MNHEY, CDR2 SVGAGI. The CDR3 region has the DNA TGTGCCAGCAGTTACAGGGGGCGCGGAGAGACCCAGTACTTC. As protein: CASSYRGRGETQYF.

V and J are TRBV20-1 and TRBJ2-1; D not certain. V lost 0 bases and J lost 0, with 3 bases in between. Germline V lookup: CDR1 DFQATT, CDR2 SNEGSKA (reference sequence). This CDR3 contains 13 residues. The CDR3 here is CSAREPSYNEQFF. The CDR3, as DNA: TGCAGTGCTAGAGAACCCTCCTACAATGAGCAGTTCTTC.

The chain uses TRBV2 and TRBJ2-4, with D uncertain. Trimming pared 7 bases from V and 2 bases from J, leaving 9 bases between. The germline V gene has CDR1 SNHLY and CDR2 FYNNEI. The CDR3 runs to 13 residues. In DNA form, the CDR3 reads TGTGCCAGCAAGGAGTCTCCCAAAAACATTCAGTACTTC. This codes for CASKESPKNIQYF.

V gene TRBV7-6 combines with J gene TRBJ2-1; D might be TRBD2 (6 bases). V was cut by 1 base and J by 7 bases, with 26 bases left in between. The CDR3 contains 19 residues. Germline-derived CDR1 and CDR2 are SGHVS and FNYEAQ. CDR3 in amino acids: CASSLVGGLSRARLNEQFF. DNA of the CDR3: TGTGCCAGCAGCTTAGTGGGTGGACTATCACGGGCGAGGTTGAATGAGCAGTTCTTC.

For the CDR3, the DNA is TGTGGTACTAGCGGGGTATACAATGAGCAGTTCTTC. Its protein is CGTSGVYNEQFF. The J gene is TRBJ2-1, the V gene TRBV6-2 or TRBV6-3; 10 bases are shared with TRBD2. CDR3 length equals 12 residues. Germline V lookup: CDR1 MNHEY, CDR2 SVGEGT.

V gene TRBV5-1 combines with J gene TRBJ2-2; TRBD2 agrees at 9 bases. Germline lookup yields CDR1 SGHRS and CDR2 YFSETQ. With 5 bases clipped from V and 4 bases from J, the junction kept 6 bases outside the gene matches. The length of the CDR3 is 15 residues. The CDR3 DNA reads TGCGCCAGCAGAGGCGGGAGGGCCGGCACCGGGGAGCTGTTTTTT. Translating gives CASRGGRAGTGELFF. Full variable domain (rest looked up from reference TRBV5-1 and TRBJ2-2): KAGVTQTPRYLIKTRGQQVTLSCSPISGHRSVSWYQQTPGQGLQFLFEYFSETQRNKGNFPGRFSGRQFSNSRSEMNVSTLELGDSALYLCASRGGRAGTGELFFGEGSRLTVL.

A few counts support this clonotype. The chain carries TRBV4-1 and TRBJ2-3; 8 bases are shared with TRBD2. Trimming at V came to 1 base and at J to 7 bases, leaving 10 bases not matched to a gene. The germline CDR1 and CDR2 sequences are MGHRA and YSYEKL. The CDR3 totals 16 residues. The CDR3 DNA reads as TGCGCCAGCAGCCAAGTGAGCGGGAGACGGGGGTATACGCAGTATTTT. Its protein is CASSQVSGRRGYTQYF.

The rearrangement joins TRBV18 to TRBJ1-1; D remains ambiguous. Germline CDR1 reads KGHSH; CDR2 reads LQKENI. CDR3 length: 13 amino acids. The V and J ends lost 2 bases and 5 bases respectively, with 9 bases between them. The CDR3 DNA follows: TGTGCCAGCTCACCAGGGTACCGGACTGAAGCTTTCTTT. It yields the protein CASSPGYRTEAFF.

V and J are TRBV5-6 and TRBJ2-1, with 10 nucleotides matching TRBD1. From germline, CDR1 is SGHDT and CDR2 YYEEEE. V was pared by 5 bases and J by 5 bases, with 10 bases of the junction left unmatched. The CDR3 loop spans 16 amino acids. CDR3 sequence (DNA): TGTGCCAGCAGTTACCGAACCGGGACAGGGGACAATGAGCAGTTCTTC. Encoded protein: CASSYRTGTGDNEQFF. The variable domain in full, completed from reference TRBV5-6 and TRBJ2-1, reads DAGVTQSPTHLIKTRGQQVTLRCSPKSGHDTVSWYQQALGQGPQFIFQYYEEEERQRGNFPDRFSGHQFPNYSSELNVNALLLGDSALYLCASSYRTGTGDNEQFFGPGTRLTVL.

At least ten counts were recorded for this clonotype. This rearrangement joins TRBV24-1 to TRBJ2-5, with 8 bases identical to TRBD1. V lost 3 bases and J lost 4; bases outside the gene matches: 6. Germline values: CDR1 KGHDR, CDR2 SFDVKD. The CDR3 is 15 amino acids. This chain's CDR3 is CATSDPGQGRETQYF. The CDR3 nucleotides read TGTGCCACCAGTGATCCCGGACAGGGCCGAGAGACCCAGTACTTC.

The V and J genes are TRBV7-9 and TRBJ2-1; D gene uncertain. With 6 bases removed from V and 8 bases from J, the gap between germline ends came to 17 bases. The CDR3 covers 14 residues. Per the germline V gene, CDR1 is SEHNR and CDR2 is FQNEAQ (reference sequence). CDR3 residues: CASSSRPASDEQFF. The CDR3 DNA follows: TGTGCCAGCAGTTCCCGGCCCGCTAGTGATGAGCAGTTCTTC.